These 32 T cell receptor beta chains were all obtained from the same sample, sequenced in a study of blood T cell repertoires in COVID-19. Only in-frame clones appear in the TCRdb table, and some are missing; sequencing was by immunoSEQ multiplex PCR. Here the sample spans about 190,000 clones, about three quarters being singletons. Material for sequencing was peripheral blood. These receptors all stem from a woman of 80 years or more with active or convalescent COVID-19.

V and J are TRBV3-1 (or the pseudogene TRBV3-2) and TRBJ2-7; 11 nucleotides match TRBD1. The trim removed 5 bases at V and 3 bases at J, leaving 6 bases unmatched. The CDR3 sequence is 15 residues long. Germline-derived CDR1 and CDR2 are LGHDT and YNNKEL (reference sequence). The CDR3 loop is CASSVAGQGGYEQYF. DNA of the CDR3: TGTGCCAGCAGCGTTGCGGGACAGGGGGGCTACGAGCAGTACTTC.

In this sample, this clone turned up once. The chain uses TRBV7-2 and TRBJ2-3; perhaps TRBD2 as D (7 bases). This CDR3 has 19 residues. Trimming removed 1 base at V and 1 base at J, with 21 bases between. The germline V gene encodes CDR1 SGHTA and CDR2 FQGNSA. The CDR3 sequence is CASSLVGGSGSGGTDTQYF. CDR3 nucleotides: TGTGCCAGCAGCTTAGTAGGGGGTTCAGGCAGCGGGGGCACAGATACGCAGTATTTT.

The chain is built from TRBV9 and TRBJ1-1, with D unresolved. This CDR3 contains 13 residues. Per germline, CDR1 SGDLS and CDR2 YYNGEE. Trimming removed 3 bases from V and 1 base from J, with 7 bases in between. This chain's CDR3 is CASSAHKNTEAFF. CDR3 nucleotide sequence: TGTGCCAGCAGCGCCCACAAGAACACTGAAGCTTTCTTT.

The chain is built from TRBV6-6 and TRBJ1-6; 9 nucleotides agree with TRBD1. The V and J ends lost 5 bases and 10 bases, in that order; junction bases with no gene match: 15. Germline lookup yields CDR1 MNHNY and CDR2 SVGAGI (reference sequence). The CDR3 extends over 17 amino acids. CDR3 sequence (DNA): TGTGCCAGCAGTCCCCATCAGACAGGGGGGTATGAATCACCCCTCCACTTT. This translates into CASSPHQTGGYESPLHF.

J is TRBJ1-1 and V is TRBV3-1 (or the pseudogene TRBV3-2); 11 bases line up with TRBD1. The ends lost 4 bases at V and 3 bases at J; junction bases unmatched: 7. Germline assignment: CDR1 LGHDT and CDR2 YNNKEL (reference sequence). The length of the CDR3 is 16 residues. CDR3 in DNA: TGTGCCAGCAGCCCCTCCCCGGGACAGGGGGACACTGAAGCTTTCTTT. Its protein product is CASSPSPGQGDTEAFF.

This sequence joins TRBV9 and TRBJ1-1; 7 bases fit TRBD1. Germline CDR1 is SGDLS and CDR2 is YYNGEE. CDR3 length equals 16 residues. V lost 3 bases to trimming and J lost 4 bases; unmatched junction nucleotides: 12. For the CDR3, the DNA is TGTGCCAGCAGCGCCGATCCTCGACAGGGAAGCACTGAAGCTTTCTTT. This sequence encodes CASSADPRQGSTEAFF.

V and J are TRBV28 and TRBJ2-7; TRBD1 matches 9 bases. After removal of 6 bases from V and 4 bases from J, the junction contained 16 bases not matched to a gene. From germline, CDR1 is MDHEN and CDR2 SYDVKM. The CDR3 is 17 amino acids. CDR3 residues: CASSTIWGTGFVYEQYF. The DNA for the CDR3 is TGTGCCAGCAGCACAATATGGGGGACAGGGTTTGTTTACGAGCAGTACTTC. The full variable domain, its missing parts supplied by reference TRBV28 and TRBJ2-7, is DVKVTQSSRYLVKRTGEKVFLECVQDMDHENMFWYRQDPGLGLRLIYFSYDVKMKEKGDIPEGYSVSREKKERFSLILESASTNQTSMYLCASSTIWGTGFVYEQYFGPGTRLTVT.

CDR3 sequence (DNA): TGCGCCAGCAGCAAATATTCAGATACGCAGTATTTT. Protein product: CASSKYSDTQYF. The chain employs TRBV4-1 and TRBJ2-3, with no clear D. The CDR3 consists of 12 residues. The germline gives CDR1 MGHRA, CDR2 YSYEKL. The V and J ends lost 5 bases and 4 bases respectively, with 7 bases between them.

The V call is TRBV27, the J call TRBJ1-2; D remains unclear. V was clipped by 8 bases and J by 0 bases, with 10 bases between them. Germline V lookup: CDR1 MNHEY, CDR2 SMNVEV (reference sequence). This CDR3 is built from 13 residues. The CDR3, as DNA: TGTGCCAGCGCCCCACTCACTAACTATGGCTACACCTTC. Its protein product is CASAPLTNYGYTF.

The rearrangement uses TRBV4-1 and TRBJ1-5; TRBD1 aligns across 7 bases. V gave up 1 base and J gave up 4 bases; unmatched junction bases: 7. The CDR3 totals 16 residues. Germline assignment: CDR1 MGHRA and CDR2 YSYEKL. This CDR3 reads CASSQGQGIGNQPQHF. DNA for the CDR3: TGCGCCAGCAGCCAAGGACAGGGAATTGGAAATCAGCCCCAGCATTTT.

The chain uses TRBV21-1 and TRBJ2-1; TRBD2, the D gene given by the table, was not confirmed from the DNA. TRBV21-1 is a listed pseudogene. The CDR3 runs to 15 residues. This chain's CDR3 is CASSILAGAGYEQFF. Here the CDR3 DNA reads TGTGCCAGCAGCATCCTAGCGGGGGCGGGGTATGAGCAGTTCTTC.

The CDR3 sequence is CASSQDRGIGGYTF. In nucleotides, the CDR3 is TGCGCCAGCAGCCAAGACAGGGGTATAGGGGGCTACACCTTC. The chain employs TRBV5-1 and TRBJ1-2; 8 nucleotides align to TRBD1. Germline V gene lookup returns CDR1 SGHRS and CDR2 YFSETQ. This CDR3 spans 14 amino acids. V shed 4 bases and J 8 bases; nucleotides not matched to a gene: 10.

V and J are TRBV9 and TRBJ2-1; 9 bases map to TRBD1. The germline V gene has CDR1 SGDLS and CDR2 YYNGEE. The CDR3 is made up of 14 amino acids. The trim removed 2 bases at V and 5 bases at J, leaving 2 bases unmatched. The CDR3 region has the DNA TGTGCCAGCAGCGTGGGACAGGGAAACAATGAGCAGTTCTTC. Encoded protein: CASSVGQGNNEQFF.

The chain couples TRBV10-2 to TRBJ1-2; the match to TRBD1 covers 8 bases. The V segment lost 6 bases and the J segment 2 bases; nucleotides outside the gene matches: 8. The CDR3 loop spans 15 amino acids. From germline, CDR1 is WSHSY and CDR2 SAAADI. The CDR3 here is CASREGQGGNYGYTF. The CDR3 coding sequence is TGCGCCAGCAGAGAAGGACAGGGCGGGAACTATGGCTACACCTTC.

For this clone: The same CDR3 is also encoded by other DNA sequences in this sample. J is TRBJ2-7 and V is TRBV19; the match to TRBD1 covers 7 bases. Per germline, CDR1 LNHDA and CDR2 SQIVND (reference sequence). This CDR3 has 15 amino acids. Trimming cost V 4 bases and J 1 base; bases outside gene matches: 7. CDR3 residues: CASSTRQGVSYEQYF. The CDR3, as DNA: TGTGCCAGTAGTACAAGACAGGGAGTATCCTACGAGCAGTACTTC.

The chain employs TRBV10-3 and TRBJ2-7; 9 positions agree with TRBD1. CDR1 and CDR2 (germline): ENHRY, SYGVKD. Trimming removed 7 bases from V and 3 bases from J; junction bases left unmatched: 13. The CDR3 has 16 amino acids. CDR3 DNA sequence: TGTGCCATCATCAATTCCCGGGACAGGGTTTACTACGAGCAGTACTTC. It encodes CAIINSRDRVYYEQYF.

This clone has a handful of counts. CDR3 nucleotide sequence: TGTGCCAGCACCCCGAGTTTTAACTACAATGAGCAGTTCTTC. Its protein is CASTPSFNYNEQFF. The chain employs TRBV6-5 and TRBJ2-1; D is unclear. The V and J ends lost 7 bases and 3 bases respectively, with 13 bases between them. This CDR3 contains 14 residues. Germline V gene data show CDR1 as MNHEY and CDR2 as SVGAGI.

This clone appeared once. The V call is TRBV2, the J call TRBJ2-1, with D unclear. Germline V CDR1 and CDR2: SNHLY, FYNNEI. V lost 7 bases, J lost 3 bases, and 16 bases lay in between. CDR3 length: 15 amino acids. Here the CDR3 DNA reads TGTGCCAGCATGAGGTCGGCAGTTAGCTACAATGAGCAGTTCTTC. As protein: CASMRSAVSYNEQFF.

V and J are TRBV29-1 and TRBJ2-3, with 14 bases fitting TRBD2. V dropped 5 bases and J dropped 2; count of bases not matched to a gene: 3. Per germline, CDR1 SQVTM and CDR2 ANQGSEA. The CDR3 sequence is 15 residues long. DNA of the CDR3: TGCAGCGTTAGGACTAGCGGGGGGCCCACAGATACGCAGTATTTT. Residues: CSVRTSGGPTDTQYF.

The V gene is TRBV5-1, the J gene TRBJ2-1, with 8 bases matching TRBD2. CDR1 SGHRS and CDR2 YFSETQ come from the germline V gene. Trimming removed 0 bases from V and 3 bases from J; junction bases left unmatched: 11. There are 18 residues in the CDR3. The CDR3 protein is CASSLAGLSAGDYNEQFF. DNA of the CDR3: TGCGCCAGCAGCTTGGCCGGCTTATCAGCGGGGGACTACAATGAGCAGTTCTTC.

The chain joins TRBV5-1 to TRBJ1-3; D not certain. Trimming shortened V by 2 bases and J by 3 bases, and 6 bases separated the two germline ends. Germline CDR1 reads SGHRS; CDR2 reads YFSETQ. The CDR3 is 13 residues long. CDR3 nucleotide sequence: TGCGCCAGCAGCTTCACTCTTGGAAACACCATATATTTT. It specifies CASSFTLGNTIYF.

This clone was seen a single time. V and J are TRBV16 and TRBJ1-2; D possibly corresponds to TRBD1 (5 bases). The CDR3 sequence is 13 residues long. Trimming took 1 base from V and 8 from J, leaving 11 bases between them. CDR1 and CDR2 (germline): KGHSY, FQNENV. CDR3 residues: CASSQFRARGYTF. In DNA form, the CDR3 reads TGTGCCAGCAGCCAATTCAGGGCTCGCGGCTACACCTTC.

J is TRBJ1-3 and V is TRBV5-1, with D unclear. From germline, CDR1 is SGHRS and CDR2 YFSETQ. The CDR3 runs 14 residues. V was cut by 0 bases and J by 3 bases, with 7 bases left in between. CDR3 DNA: TGCGCCAGCAGCTTGGCGGGGTATGGAAACACCATATATTTT. Translation gives CASSLAGYGNTIYF. The whole variable domain, filled in from reference TRBV5-1 and TRBJ1-3, reads KAGVTQTPRYLIKTRGQQVTLSCSPISGHRSVSWYQQTPGQGLQFLFEYFSETQRNKGNFPGRFSGRQFSNSRSEMNVSTLELGDSALYLCASSLAGYGNTIYFGEGSWLTVV.

This clone was observed a handful of times. This chain uses TRBV6-5 with TRBJ1-3; D gene ambiguous. V was clipped by 0 bases and J by 0 bases, with 9 bases between them. Germline V CDR1 and CDR2: MNHEY, SVGAGI. This CDR3 contains 16 residues. The CDR3 spells CASSYSIYSSGNTIYF. CDR3 coding DNA: TGTGCCAGCAGTTACTCCATTTACAGCTCTGGAAACACCATATATTTT.

V usage is TRBV9 and J usage is TRBJ1-1; 9 bases are shared with TRBD1. The V segment lost 3 bases and the J segment 0 bases; nucleotides outside the gene matches: 3. The CDR3 has 15 amino acids. Germline V gene data show CDR1 as SGDLS and CDR2 as YYNGEE. CDR3 in DNA: TGTGCCAGCAGCGCTGACAGGGGGTTGAACACTGAAGCTTTCTTT. Protein product: CASSADRGLNTEAFF.

V gene TRBV18 combines with J gene TRBJ1-2; TRBD1 aligns across 11 bases. The CDR3 has 14 residues. J lost 8 bases, V lost 3 bases, and 5 bases had no gene match. Germline-derived CDR1 and CDR2 are KGHSH and LQKENI. The CDR3 loop reads CASSPRTGGYGYTF. The CDR3 bases are TGTGCCAGCTCACCGCGGACAGGGGGCTACGGCTACACCTTC.

This chain uses TRBV11-2 with TRBJ2-7; the D is unclear. Germline CDR1 reads SGHAT; CDR2 reads FQNNGV. V dropped 6 bases and J dropped 0 bases, with 12 bases sitting between them. This CDR3 is 14 amino acids long. The CDR3 region is CASSLMSSSYEQYF. Written as DNA, the CDR3 is TGTGCCAGCAGTTTGATGAGTAGCTCCTACGAGCAGTACTTC.

The chain employs TRBV2 and TRBJ2-7, with 8 bases lining up with TRBD2. V shed 7 bases and J 6 bases; nucleotides not matched to a gene: 8. CDR3 length equals 13 residues. Germline CDR1 reads SNHLY; CDR2 reads FYNNEI. CDR3 residues: CASTGGVLSEQYF. The CDR3 bases are TGTGCCAGCACGGGGGGGGTTCTTAGCGAGCAGTACTTC.

The chain links TRBV20-1 to TRBJ2-4, with TRBD1 as a possible D gene (6 bases). This CDR3 is 11 amino acids long. The V and J ends lost 6 bases and 8 bases respectively, with 11 bases between them. Per germline, CDR1 DFQATT and CDR2 SNEGSKA (reference sequence). CDR3 nucleotides: TGCAGTGCCAACAGGGTATACATTCAGTACTTC. Translating it yields CSANRVYIQYF.

This clone was seen only once. The rearrangement joins TRBV6-2 or TRBV6-3 to TRBJ1-2, with 10 bases lining up with TRBD1. The length of the CDR3 is 15 residues. The J segment lost 2 bases and the V segment lost 5 bases, leaving 5 bases of the junction unmatched. From germline, CDR1 is MNHEY and CDR2 SVGEGT. Here the CDR3 DNA reads TGTGCCAGCAGTCGGTGGGACAGGGGAAACTATGGCTACACCTTC. It is translated as CASSRWDRGNYGYTF.

There are a few counts of this clone. The chain employs TRBV9 and TRBJ1-6; D gene ambiguous. The CDR3 loop spans 15 amino acids. V was pared by 0 bases and J by 6 bases, with 10 bases between. Germline CDR1 reads SGDLS; CDR2 reads YYNGEE. CDR3 coding DNA: TGTGCCAGCAGCGTAGATGTGGGGAGTAATTCACCCCTCCACTTT. It encodes CASSVDVGSNSPLHF.

The J gene is TRBJ2-6, the V gene TRBV27; D uncertain. This CDR3 spans 13 amino acids. Per germline, CDR1 MNHEY and CDR2 SMNVEV (reference sequence). The V end lost 5 bases, the J end lost 0 bases, and 2 bases lay between the germline ends. The CDR3 nucleotides read TGTGCCAGCAGTCGCTCTGGGGCCAACGTCCTGACTTTC. Its translation: CASSRSGANVLTF.